This TCR beta chain is drawn from a study of technical replicates of blood from four donors. The V end lost 4 bases, the J end lost 5 bases, and 17 bases lay between the germline ends. The germline V gene has CDR1 MNHNS and CDR2 SASEGT. The CDR3 covers 15 residues. Sequencing used immunoSEQ multiplex PCR; TCRdb keeps in-frame clones, though not all of them. The sample carries more than 65,000 clones, about 97% recorded once. The chain uses TRBV6-1 and TRBJ2-5; D is possibly TRBD2 (5 bases). The sample taken for sequencing was T cells isolated from PBMCs. This clonotype was obtained from a human donor in good health. The CDR3 reads CASSASGIHRETQYF. In DNA, the CDR3 is TGTGCCAGCAGTGCCTCCGGGATCCATCGGGAGACCCAGTACTTC.